These T cell receptor beta chains were read from a single sample in a study of PD-L1 blockade in urothelial cancer. Libraries were prepared by immunoSEQ multiplex PCR; TCRdb keeps only in-frame clonotypes and omits some of them. The table has roughly 38,000 clones, 82% seen once. Sequencing used PBMCs, obtained around atezolizumab (anti-PD-L1) treatment. The receptors derive from a man in his 70s with urothelial cancer. Both conserved end residues are part of each CDR3. Fields, in order: D gene, clone size, V gene, J gene, CDR3 DNA, CDR3 protein. D genes are given only for firm matches. Size tells how often a clone was seen (once, few, many) or the class of an expanded clone, and some rows leave it out.

>.|.|TRBV4-3|TRBJ1-2
TGCGCCAGCAGCCAAGGGTCGGGAACAGTCTATGGCTACACCTTC
CASSQGSGTVYGYTF
>TRBD1|.|TRBV18|TRBJ1-6
TGTGCCAGCTCTGGGGACAGGGGGAATAATTCACCCCTCCACTTT
CASSGDRGNNSPLHF
>TRBD1|few|TRBV7-2|TRBJ1-5
TGTGCCAGCAGCCCGGACAGGTTGAATCAGCCCCAGCATTTT
CASSPDRLNQPQHF
>.|.|TRBV28|TRBJ2-3
TGTGCCAGCAGCCCCGGGTTGGGAGATACGCAGTATTTT
CASSPGLGDTQYF
>.|.|TRBV2|TRBJ1-2
TGTGCCAGCAGTGGGCCGGGAAACTATGGCTACACCTTC
CASSGPGNYGYTF
>TRBD2|.|TRBV5-1|TRBJ2-3
TGCGCCAGCAGCTCGGGGGGTCTCACAGATACGCAGTATTTT
CASSSGGLTDTQYF
>.|.|TRBV4-1|TRBJ2-7
TGCGCCAGCAGCCAAGTGGGGGGATACTACGAGCAGTACTTC
CASSQVGGYYEQYF
>TRBD1|.|TRBV11-2|TRBJ1-6
TGTGCCAGCAGCTTAGATCGGACAGGGGTCGATTCACCCCTCCACTTT
CASSLDRTGVDSPLHF
>.|.|TRBV7-9|TRBJ2-2
TGTGCCACCGGGACATTGTCCACCGGGGAGCTGTTTTTT
CATGTLSTGELFF
>.|.|TRBV6-5|TRBJ2-3
TGTGCCAGCCGCCTTCGAGCAGATACGCAGTATTTT
CASRLRADTQYF
>TRBD1|.|TRBV29-1|TRBJ2-7
TGCAGCGGGATGGGGACAGGGGTCGAGCAGTACTTC
CSGMGTGVEQYF
>TRBD1|.|TRBV5-4|TRBJ2-5
TGTGCCAGCAGCTTGAGGGACAGTCAAGAGACCCAGTACTTC
CASSLRDSQETQYF
>.|.|TRBV6-1|TRBJ2-2
TGTGCCAGCAGTGCCAGGGGGGCCGGGGAGCTGTTTTTT
CASSARGAGELFF
>TRBD1|.|TRBV27|TRBJ2-7
TGTGCCAGCAGTTTTAGGCAGGGGGTCTACGAGCAGTACTTC
CASSFRQGVYEQYF
>TRBD1|.|TRBV30|TRBJ1-2
TGTGCCTGGAGTGTCGGGACAGGGGCGTTTGGCTACACCTTC
CAWSVGTGAFGYTF
>.|.|TRBV7-9|TRBJ1-2
TGTGCCAGCAGCTTCCAAGGAACAGGGCGGGTCTATGGCTACACCTTC
CASSFQGTGRVYGYTF
>.|.|TRBV7-2|TRBJ2-3
TGTGCCAGCAGCCGGGACCGGCGGGGGCAGTATTTT
CASSRDRRGQYF
>TRBD2|.|TRBV6-1|TRBJ2-1
TGTGCCAGCTTCGCTAGCGGGCCTTACAATGAGCAGTTCTTC
CASFASGPYNEQFF
>TRBD2|.|TRBV11-1|TRBJ2-1
TGTGCCAGCAGCTTGCCTGGGACTAGCGGTTACAATGAGCAGTTCTTC
CASSLPGTSGYNEQFF
>.|few|TRBV5-8|TRBJ2-7
TGTGCCAGCAGCTTGGTGAGGAGGACGCTCTACGAGCAGTACTTC
CASSLVRRTLYEQYF
>.|.|TRBV5-4|TRBJ2-7
TGTGCCAGCAGCGGTAATGGGGGCTTGGACGAGCAGTACTTC
CASSGNGGLDEQYF
>.|.|TRBV4-3|TRBJ2-7
TGCGCCAGCAGCCAAGTCCCAAGACAGCTCTACGAGCAGTACTTC
CASSQVPRQLYEQYF
>.|medium-sized|TRBV18|TRBJ1-3
TGTGCCAGCTCACCACCCGGCGGGAGCTCTGGAAACACCATATATTTT
CASSPPGGSSGNTIYF
>.|.|TRBV5-8|TRBJ2-5
TGTGCCAGCAGCCCTGGGGGCCGCAGTCAAGAGACCCAGTACTTC
CASSPGGRSQETQYF
>.|.|TRBV5-8|TRBJ1-6
TGTGCCAGCAGCTTCAATGTTCCTTCACCCCTCCACTTT
CASSFNVPSPLHF
>.|.|TRBV30|TRBJ1-1
TGTGCCTGGACGCGGACACTGAACACTGAAGCTTTCTTT
CAWTRTLNTEAFF
>TRBD1|.|TRBV6-1|TRBJ1-2
TGTGCCAGCAGTGAGAGGGGGCTCGACTACACCTTC
CASSERGLDYTF
>.|.|TRBV18|TRBJ2-5
TGTGCCAGCTCACTCCGAGGGGGCCAAGAGACCCAGTACTTC
CASSLRGGQETQYF
>TRBD1|.|TRBV19|TRBJ1-6
TGTGCCAGTAGTGGGGGGACAGTCCTCTCGGGTTGGACCCTCCACTTT
CASSGGTVLSGWTLHF
>TRBD2|once|TRBV2|TRBJ2-7
TGTGCCAGCAGTCCCTCTGGGGGGGGTAAAGACTACGAGCAGTACTTC
CASSPSGGGKDYEQYF
>TRBD2|.|TRBV29-1|TRBJ2-5
TGCAGCGTCCTGACTAGCGGGACAGAGACCCAGTACTTC
CSVLTSGTETQYF
>TRBD1|.|TRBV7-2|TRBJ2-3
TGTGCCAGCAGCTTATTGGGACAGGGGGCGCGTGATACGCAGTATTTT
CASSLLGQGARDTQYF
>TRBD1|.|TRBV6-5|TRBJ2-1
TGTGCCAGCAGTCTACAGGGGGCGTCCTACAATGAGCAGTTCTTC
CASSLQGASYNEQFF
>.|.|TRBV4-1|TRBJ1-2
TGCGCCAGCAGCCAAGATCAGGGATTGGCTCACTATGGCTACACCTTC
CASSQDQGLAHYGYTF
>.|.|TRBV5-1|TRBJ2-6
TGCGCCAGCAGCCCCCTGGACAGCCCCAGTGGGGCCAACGTCCTGACTTTC
CASSPLDSPSGANVLTF
>TRBD1|.|TRBV6-5|TRBJ1-2
TGTGCCAGCAGTTACAGGGGGCCGGACGGCTACACCTTC
CASSYRGPDGYTF
>.|.|TRBV28|TRBJ1-2
TGTGCCAGCAGTCCGCTCGCCCGGTACGGGGATGGCTACACCTTC
CASSPLARYGDGYTF
>TRBD2|once|TRBV5-1|TRBJ2-1
TGCGCCAGCAGCTCAGGACTAGCGGAGGGATTATACAATGAGCAGTTCTTC
CASSSGLAEGLYNEQFF
>.|.|TRBV18|TRBJ1-1
TGTGCCAGCTCACTAACGAGGGACACTGAAGCTTTCTTT
CASSLTRDTEAFF
>TRBD1|.|TRBV15|TRBJ1-1
TGTGCCACCAGCGGCGGACAGGGCGGGGTGAACACTGAAGCTTTCTTT
CATSGGQGGVNTEAFF
>TRBD1|.|TRBV28|TRBJ1-2
TGTGCCAGCAGTTTAGCTGCCGGGACAGGAGACTATGGCTACACCTTC
CASSLAAGTGDYGYTF
>.|.|TRBV7-9|TRBJ2-3
TGTGCCAGCAGGGACAGTACGGATACGCAGTATTTT
CASRDSTDTQYF
>TRBD1|.|TRBV23-1|TRBJ2-7
TGCGCCAGCACGGGACAGGGGTACTACGAGCAGTACTTC
CASTGQGYYEQYF
>TRBD1|.|TRBV10-3|TRBJ1-1
TGTGCCATCAGTGAGTTGGGACAGGAGGGCACTGAAGCTTTCTTT
CAISELGQEGTEAFF
>.|.|TRBV5-6|TRBJ2-1
TGTGCCAGCAGCCCCCGATACGGGGGTGAGCAGTTCTTC
CASSPRYGGEQFF
>.|.|TRBV7-6|TRBJ1-6
TGTGCCAGCAGCTTAGCAGTCGGGGTCGATTCACCCCTCCACTTT
CASSLAVGVDSPLHF
>.|.|TRBV7-3|TRBJ1-1
TGTGCCAGCAGCCTAGGAGCGAACACTGAAGCTTTCTTT
CASSLGANTEAFF
>TRBD1|once|TRBV6-1|TRBJ2-1
TGTGCCATCACACAGGGGGTACCTCGTGTGGGTGAGCAGTTCTTC
CAITQGVPRVGEQFF
>TRBD2|.|TRBV2|TRBJ2-3
TGTGCCAGCAGTGCAGCTAGCGGGGGGCTATCAGATACGCAGTATTTT
CASSAASGGLSDTQYF
>.|.|TRBV27|TRBJ1-1
TGTGCCAGCAGTGGACCCTCGGGGGGCAGGACTGAAGCTTTCTTT
CASSGPSGGRTEAFF
>TRBD2|once|TRBV4-3|TRBJ2-3
TGCGCCAGCAGCCAAGTTCAAGCGGGAGGAAGCGAAGATACGCAGTATTTT
CASSQVQAGGSEDTQYF
>.|.|TRBV7-2|TRBJ2-1
TGTGCCAGCAGCTTAGCGGGGGCGGCGGAGCAGTTCTTC
CASSLAGAAEQFF
>TRBD2|.|TRBV7-8|TRBJ2-4
TGTGCCAGCAGCCCCGGACTAGCGGGAGAGCAAGGCGCCAAAAACATTCAGTACTTC
CASSPGLAGEQGAKNIQYF
>.|.|TRBV7-2|TRBJ1-4
TGTGCCAGCAGCTTAGAGGGGGTTACTAATGAAAAACTGTTTTTT
CASSLEGVTNEKLFF
>TRBD1|.|TRBV7-9|TRBJ1-5
TGTGCCAGCAGCTTAGGGGGACAGGGCTATCAGCCCCAGCATTTT
CASSLGGQGYQPQHF
>TRBD1|.|TRBV2|TRBJ2-2
TGTGCCAGCAAAGGGACAGCGAACACCGGGGAGCTGTTTTTT
CASKGTANTGELFF